This TCR beta chain is from a study of blood T cell repertoires in COVID-19. Germline V CDR1 and CDR2: LGHNT, FRNRAP. CDR3 length equals 13 residues. Trimming took 0 bases from V and 8 from J, leaving 10 bases between them. Profiled with immunoSEQ multiplex PCR; TCRdb holds only in-frame clones, not every one. There are roughly 140,000 clones in the sample; about 86% occur only once, and roughly 3% lies in the top ten. The source is a man between 65 and 79 years old with acute or convalescent COVID-19. The material sequenced was peripheral blood. This chain uses TRBV12-5 with TRBJ1-2, with D perhaps TRBD1 (5 bases). CDR3: CASGLVPGEGYTF. The CDR3, as DNA: TGTGCTAGTGGTTTGGTACCGGGGGAAGGCTACACCTTC.